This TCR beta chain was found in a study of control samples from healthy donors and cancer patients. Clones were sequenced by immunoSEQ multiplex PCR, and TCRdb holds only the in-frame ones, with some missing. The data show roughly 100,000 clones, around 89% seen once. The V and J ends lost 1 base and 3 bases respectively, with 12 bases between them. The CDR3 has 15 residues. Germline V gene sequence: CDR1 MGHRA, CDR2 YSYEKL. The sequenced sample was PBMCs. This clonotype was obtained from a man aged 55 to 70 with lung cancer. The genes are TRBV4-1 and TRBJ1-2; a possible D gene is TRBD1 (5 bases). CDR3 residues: CASSQVAGHDYGYTF. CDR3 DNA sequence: TGCGCCAGCAGCCAAGTAGCAGGGCACGACTATGGCTACACCTTC.